This is a list of T cell receptor beta chains from one sample in a study of brain T cells in children with intractable seizures. Produced via immunoSEQ multiplex PCR; TCRdb's table is partial and in-frame only. The sample records 100,000 to 120,000 clones, around 94% being singletons. The sequences come from peripheral blood, collected at surgery. These receptors all come from a boy younger than two with hemimegalencephaly and intractable seizures. The CDR3 runs from the conserved cysteine through the conserved F or W. A D gene is named only where the DNA matches it firmly. Clone size is given for some rows only: seen once, a few or many times, or a class if the clone is expanded.

j_call v_call d_call clone_size cdr3_nt cdr3_aa
TRBJ1-2 TRBV12-3/TRBV12-4 - - TGTGCCAGCAGTTTTCGAGGGGATGGCTACACCTTC CASSFRGDGYTF
TRBJ1-6 TRBV3-1/TRBV3-2 - - TGTGCCAGCAGCCAAGGAGGCTCCTATAATTCACCCCTCCACTTT CASSQGGSYNSPLHF
TRBJ2-7 TRBV5-6 - - TGTGCCAGCAGCTTGGGGGGCATTGAGCAGTACTTC CASSLGGIEQYF
TRBJ2-3 TRBV6-5 TRBD2 - TGTGCCAGCAGTTACTCGACTAGCGGGGCAGATACGCAGTATTTT CASSYSTSGADTQYF
TRBJ1-5 TRBV6-5 TRBD1 - TGTGCCAGCAGTTATTCAGGGGGGAGTCAGCCCCAGCATTTT CASSYSGGSQPQHF
TRBJ1-6 TRBV15 - - TGTGCCACCAGCAGGGCCGGGTCCCACAATTCACCCCTCCACTTT CATSRAGSHNSPLHF
TRBJ2-1 TRBV7-9 TRBD2 - TGTGCCAGCAGCTGGACTAGCAATGAGCAGTTCTTC CASSWTSNEQFF
TRBJ2-1 TRBV18 TRBD2 once TGTGCCAGCTCACCACTAGCGGGAGCAACGGATGAGCAGTTCTTC CASSPLAGATDEQFF
TRBJ2-7 TRBV2 - - TGTGCCAGCGGCGGTACCCACGAGCAGTACTTC CASGGTHEQYF
TRBJ2-7 TRBV6-6 TRBD2 - TGTGCCAGCAGCCGCGCCGGGAGGGAGACGTGGGAGCAGTACTTC CASSRAGRETWEQYF
TRBJ2-7 TRBV27 - - TGTGCCAGCAGTTGGGGGGGCGTCTACGAGCAGTACTTC CASSWGGVYEQYF
TRBJ1-1 TRBV9 TRBD1 - TGTGCCAGCAGCGTAGGCTCAGGGGGCCGCAACACTGAAGCTTTCTTT CASSVGSGGRNTEAFF
TRBJ2-3 TRBV11-3 - once TGTGCCAGCACCAAGCGGACAGTGAGCCTGGCCCCACCGGAGTATTTT CASTKRTVSLAPPEYF
TRBJ2-4 TRBV7-2 - - TGTGCCAGCAGCTTGGTAGGGGCGCCGCCCAAAAACATTCAGTACTTC CASSLVGAPPKNIQYF
TRBJ2-2 TRBV29-1 TRBD2 - TGCAGCGGCGCAGGGAGGGTAGGCGGGGAGCTGTTTTTT CSGAGRVGGELFF
TRBJ2-5 TRBV28 TRBD2 few TGTGCCAGCATTAGCGGGAGGGCTCCAGGAACCCAGTACTTC CASISGRAPGTQYF
TRBJ2-5 TRBV7-3 - - TGTGCCAGCAGCTTAGTGGGAGCGCACCAAGAGACCCAGTACTTC CASSLVGAHQETQYF
TRBJ2-7 TRBV7-2 TRBD2 - TGTGCCAGCAGCTTTTTCGGGGGGTGGAGCTCCTACGAGCAGTACTTC CASSFFGGWSSYEQYF
TRBJ2-7 TRBV18 TRBD2 - TGTGCCAGTCTCCTTCTCGCGGGAGGGCCCGGGGAGCAGTACTTC CASLLLAGGPGEQYF
TRBJ2-7 TRBV4-3 - - TGCGCCAGCAGCCAAGAGTTCGGGCTGTACGAGCAGTACTTC CASSQEFGLYEQYF
TRBJ1-1 TRBV6-6 - - TGTGCCAGCAGTTACTCACCGGGATTTGAAGCTTTCTTT CASSYSPGFEAFF
TRBJ1-1 TRBV15 - - TGTGCCACCAGCAGCACACCGATGAACACTGAAGCTTTCTTT CATSSTPMNTEAFF
TRBJ2-1 TRBV2 TRBD2 - TGTGCCAGCAGACCCAGAGGGCTAGCGGGGACCCTTTCCTACAATGAGCAGTTCTTC CASRPRGLAGTLSYNEQFF
TRBJ2-1 TRBV9 - - TGTGCCAGCAGCGTTAATACAGGGCCCCCCTACAATGAGCAGTTCTTC CASSVNTGPPYNEQFF
TRBJ2-1 TRBV24-1 - - TGTGCCACCAGTGATCCCCGGAGCGGTTACTACAATGAGCAGTTCTTC CATSDPRSGYYNEQFF
TRBJ2-6 TRBV5-4 - once TGTGCCAGCAGCCTTCCCGGGTCCGGGGCCAACGTCCTGACTTTC CASSLPGSGANVLTF
TRBJ2-2 TRBV7-2 TRBD2 - TGTGCCAGCAGGGCCGGACTAGGACTAGCGGCGAACACCGGGGAGCTGTTTTTT CASRAGLGLAANTGELFF
TRBJ2-5 TRBV6-5 - - TGTGCCAGCAGTTACTCGGGGTGGGGAGTCCAAGAGACCCAGTACTTC CASSYSGWGVQETQYF
TRBJ2-1 TRBV7-9 - - TGTGCCAGCAGCTTGCAGGTCTACAATGAGCAGTTCTTC CASSLQVYNEQFF
TRBJ1-4 TRBV3-1/TRBV3-2 - - TGTGCCAGCAGCCAGAAACTGGGGGCAGGCGAAAAACTGTTTTTT CASSQKLGAGEKLFF
TRBJ2-2 TRBV19 - - TGTGCCAGTAGTTTTCGGGGCTCTGGGGAGCTGTTTTTT CASSFRGSGELFF
TRBJ1-2 TRBV6-4 - - TGTGCCAGCAGTGACTTAGACGGACGTGGCTACACCTTC CASSDLDGRGYTF
TRBJ2-3 TRBV5-8 - - TGTGCCAGCAAGTACCTCGGGGGCACAGATACGCAGTATTTT CASKYLGGTDTQYF
TRBJ1-5 TRBV5-5 - - TGTGCCAGCAGCTTGGTCCCGGGGGCAATAGGGCAGCCCCAGCATTTT CASSLVPGAIGQPQHF
TRBJ2-1 TRBV11-3 - - TGTGCCAGCAGCTTTCAATCGGACTTAACTTACAATGAGCAGTTCTTC CASSFQSDLTYNEQFF